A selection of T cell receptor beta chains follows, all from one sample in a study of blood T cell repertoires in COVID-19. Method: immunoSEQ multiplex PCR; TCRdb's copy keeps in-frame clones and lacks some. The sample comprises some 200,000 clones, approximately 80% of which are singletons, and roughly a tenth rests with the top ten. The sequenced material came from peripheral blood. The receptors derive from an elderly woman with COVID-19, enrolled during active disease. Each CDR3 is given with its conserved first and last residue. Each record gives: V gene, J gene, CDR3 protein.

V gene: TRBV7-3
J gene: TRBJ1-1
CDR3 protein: CASSLQGMNTEAFF

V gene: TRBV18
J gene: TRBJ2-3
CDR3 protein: CASSPGATTDTQYF

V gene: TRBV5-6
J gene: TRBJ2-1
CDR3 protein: CASSLWGTGGVNEQFF

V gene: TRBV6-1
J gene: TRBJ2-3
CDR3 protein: CASSEPRTPSTDTQYF

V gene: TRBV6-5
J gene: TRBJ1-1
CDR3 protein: CASSRDRVKAEAFF

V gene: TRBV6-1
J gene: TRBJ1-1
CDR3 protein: CASSEARGSREVFF

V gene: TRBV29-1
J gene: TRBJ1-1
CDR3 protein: CSVGKDRRNTEAFF

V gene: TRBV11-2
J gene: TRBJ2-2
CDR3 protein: CASRTDSHTGELFF

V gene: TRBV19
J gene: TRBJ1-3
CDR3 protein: CASTLDRLSSGNTIYF

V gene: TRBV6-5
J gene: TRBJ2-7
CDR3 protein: CASQSGGGYEQYF

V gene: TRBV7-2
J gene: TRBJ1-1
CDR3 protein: CASSTQRSITEAFF

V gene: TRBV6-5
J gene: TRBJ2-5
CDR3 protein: CASRTAKGETQYF

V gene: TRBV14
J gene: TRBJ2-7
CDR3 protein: CASSQDLGTASYEQYF